Each of the 25 T cell receptor beta chains below was sequenced from the same sample in a study of cytomegalovirus exposure and HLA in healthy donors. Assay: immunoSEQ multiplex PCR; the TCRdb copy retains only in-frame clones and omits some. Of 150,000 to 200,000 clones in the sample, 70% to 85% were seen once. The sequenced sample was PBMCs. The receptors come from a woman younger than 45 in good health and CMV-seropositive.

The chain uses TRBV4-1 and TRBJ1-4, with TRBD1 identical over 7 bases. This CDR3 region has 16 residues. With V trimmed by 3 bases and J by 7 bases, 11 bases remained unmatched. Germline V gene sequence: CDR1 MGHRA, CDR2 YSYEKL. Here the CDR3 DNA reads TGCGCCAGCAGCCAGAGAACAGGGGATGGGGGTGAAAAACTGTTTTTT. Translated, it gives CASSQRTGDGGEKLFF.

The CDR3 region has the DNA TGTGCCAGCAGTGAAGGACAGGGGAGGAATCAGCCCCAGCATTTT. Its protein is CASSEGQGRNQPQHF. J is TRBJ1-5 and V is TRBV6-1; 8 positions match TRBD1. The V gene's germline CDR1 is MNHNS and CDR2 SASEGT. Trimming took 1 base from V and 4 from J; bases not matched to a gene: 3. CDR3 length: 15 amino acids.

The V and J genes are TRBV19 and TRBJ2-6, with D maybe TRBD2 (6 bases). Trimming took 7 bases from V and 3 from J, leaving 22 bases between them. The CDR3 is 18 amino acids. The germline gives CDR1 LNHDA, CDR2 SQIVND (reference sequence). The DNA for the CDR3 is TGTGCCAGTACTTCTTTCTCGGGAGAAGTTGGTGGGGCCAACGTCCTGACTTTC. It translates to CASTSFSGEVGGANVLTF.

Here the CDR3 DNA reads TGTGCCAGCCGGGAAGGCTCCTACGAGCAGTACTTC. Translated, it gives CASREGSYEQYF. V and J are TRBV28 and TRBJ2-7, with TRBD2 as a possible D gene (5 bases). The CDR3 has 12 amino acids. The ends were cut back, 8 bases at V and 0 bases at J, with 8 bases in the middle. Per germline, CDR1 MDHEN and CDR2 SYDVKM.

The chain employs TRBV7-8 and TRBJ1-1; D is unclear. The CDR3 runs 12 residues. In germline, CDR1 is SGHVS, CDR2 FQNEAQ. Trimming took off 3 bases at V and 7 bases at J, with 9 bases between the two ends. The CDR3 nucleotides are TGTGCCAGCAGCTTGGAGACGAGTGAAGCTTTCTTT. Amino acids: CASSLETSEAFF.

This chain joins TRBV28 and TRBJ1-2; D gene unclear. CDR3 length equals 17 residues. The V gene's germline CDR1 is MDHEN and CDR2 SYDVKM. Trimming left V 4 bases short and J 0 bases short, with 18 bases between. The CDR3 spells CASSSLMRSDSNYGYTF. Here the CDR3 DNA reads TGTGCCAGCAGTTCCTTAATGCGGTCCGACTCTAACTATGGCTACACCTTC.

Notes on this clone: Other DNA sequences in this specimen translate into the identical CDR3. The CDR3 region has the DNA TGTGCCAGCAGCGTAGGTACAGTCAATCAGCCCCAGCATTTT. Translating gives CASSVGTVNQPQHF. This chain links TRBV9 with TRBJ1-5; no reliable D call. The V end lost 0 bases, the J end lost 3 bases, and 7 bases lay between the germline ends. This CDR3 spans 14 amino acids. Germline CDR1 and CDR2: SGDLS and YYNGEE.

This chain connects TRBV9 to TRBJ2-1; 12 bases match TRBD2. CDR3 length: 16 residues. Germline V gene lookup returns CDR1 SGDLS and CDR2 YYNGEE. V shed 3 bases, J shed 6 bases, and the junction held 7 bases outside the gene matches. This CDR3 reads CASSARLAGVSNEQFF. The CDR3 region has the DNA TGTGCCAGCAGCGCCCGACTAGCGGGAGTTTCCAATGAGCAGTTCTTC. Supplemented by reference TRBV9 and TRBJ2-1, the full variable domain reads DSGVTQTPKHLITATGQRVTLRCSPRSGDLSVYWYQQSLDQGLQFLIQYYNGEERAKGNILERFSAQQFPDLHSELNLSSLELGDSALYFCASSARLAGVSNEQFFGPGTRLTVL.

CDR3 DNA sequence: TGTGCCAGCAGTTTAGGGGACATAAGTTCCTATGGCTACACCTTC. Protein: CASSLGDISSYGYTF. The chain uses TRBV28 and TRBJ1-2; maybe TRBD1 (6 bases). V shed 2 bases and J shed 4 bases, with 14 bases lying between them. From germline, CDR1 is MDHEN and CDR2 SYDVKM. CDR3 length equals 15 residues.

This rearrangement joins TRBV7-9 to TRBJ2-1; 12 nucleotides align to TRBD2. Germline CDR1 is SEHNR and CDR2 is FQNEAQ (reference sequence). The junction had 11 bases not matched to a gene; V was cut back by 2 bases and J by 6 bases. The CDR3 consists of 18 residues. The CDR3 region has the DNA TGTGCCAGCAGCTTACCGTACCGACTAGCGGGGGCCGGCAATGAGCAGTTCTTC. Translation: CASSLPYRLAGAGNEQFF.

CDR3 in amino acids: CASSVTEGPYNEQFF. Written as DNA, the CDR3 is TGTGCCAGCAGCGTAACGGAGGGCCCCTACAATGAGCAGTTCTTC. J is TRBJ2-1 and V is TRBV9, with TRBD2 as a possible D gene (6 bases). There are 15 residues in the CDR3. V gave up 1 base and J gave up 2 bases, with 10 bases separating them. Germline CDR1 is SGDLS and CDR2 is YYNGEE.

This rearrangement joins TRBV10-1 to TRBJ2-1; 12 bases are shared with TRBD2. V lost 4 bases, J lost 2 bases, and 3 bases stayed unmatched. Germline CDR1 and CDR2: WNHNN and SYGVQD (reference sequence). The CDR3 is made up of 16 amino acids. The CDR3 DNA sequence: TGCGCCAGCAGTGTGACTAGCGGGGGCGCCTACAATGAGCAGTTCTTC. Translated, it gives CASSVTSGGAYNEQFF.

This clone turned up a few times. This chain joins TRBV11-2 and TRBJ2-7; TRBD2 matches at 7 bases. From germline, CDR1 is SGHAT and CDR2 FQNNGV. There are 13 residues in the CDR3. V lost 4 bases, J lost 2 bases, and 2 bases stayed unmatched. The CDR3 loop is CASSSSGTYEQYF. As DNA, the CDR3 is TGTGCCAGCAGCTCTAGCGGTACCTACGAGCAGTACTTC.

The chain carries TRBV11-3 and TRBJ2-1; 9 bases are a match to TRBD1. Germline V gene data show CDR1 as SGHNT and CDR2 as YENEEA. J lost 7 bases, V lost 5 bases, and 9 bases had no gene match. This CDR3 has 15 residues. This CDR3 is CASSPKDRGRNEQFF. Here the CDR3 DNA reads TGTGCCAGCAGCCCGAAGGACAGGGGAAGGAATGAGCAGTTCTTC.

Here the CDR3 DNA reads TGCGCCAGCAGGCTAGCGGGAGGTAATGAGCAGTTCTTC. This codes for CASRLAGGNEQFF. This sequence joins TRBV5-1 and TRBJ2-1; TRBD2 aligns across 11 bases. This CDR3 spans 13 amino acids. Germline V gene sequence: CDR1 SGHRS, CDR2 YFSETQ. V lost 5 bases and J lost 7; bases outside the gene matches: 2.

This clone was found a few times. This chain connects TRBV19 to TRBJ1-1, with TRBD1 identical over 10 bases. V shed 3 bases, J shed 4 bases, and the junction held 11 bases outside the gene matches. Per germline, CDR1 LNHDA and CDR2 SQIVND (reference sequence). The length of the CDR3 is 17 residues. The CDR3 reads CASSIRSTGGLSTEAFF. CDR3 DNA: TGTGCCAGTAGTATTCGTTCGACAGGGGGCCTGAGCACTGAAGCTTTCTTT.

This chain links TRBV5-6 with TRBJ2-1; perhaps TRBD1 as D (7 bases). The CDR3 is 16 amino acids. From germline, CDR1 is SGHDT and CDR2 YYEEEE. V gave up 2 bases and J gave up 1 base, with 13 bases separating them. The CDR3, as DNA: TGTGCCAGCAGCTTCGGCGGGGACAGTTCCTACAATGAGCAGTTCTTC. It codes for CASSFGGDSSYNEQFF.

The sample holds one count of this clone. The rearrangement uses TRBV7-2 and TRBJ2-1; no definite D call. The germline V gene encodes CDR1 SGHTA and CDR2 FQGNSA. The CDR3 has 12 amino acids. Trimming took off 5 bases at V and 6 bases at J, with 8 bases between the two ends. CDR3 coding DNA: TGTGCCAGCAGCCCCCCCAGCAATGAGCAGTTCTTC. It yields the protein CASSPPSNEQFF.

This chain links TRBV7-3 with TRBJ2-1, with TRBD2 matching 8 bases. J was trimmed by 5 bases and V by 3 bases; bases with no gene match: 9. Germline V lookup: CDR1 SGHTA, CDR2 FQGTGA. The CDR3 loop spans 16 amino acids. CDR3 residues: CASSFGGSGTDNEQFF. The CDR3 nucleotides read TGTGCCAGCAGCTTCGGTGGTAGCGGGACTGACAATGAGCAGTTCTTC.

With respect to this clone: In the same sample, other DNA sequences code for this CDR3. The chain is built from TRBV6-5 and TRBJ1-5; D unresolved. Germline V gene sequence: CDR1 MNHEY, CDR2 SVGAGI. The V and J ends lost 2 bases and 4 bases respectively, with 9 bases between them. CDR3 length: 14 residues. In nucleotides, the CDR3 is TGTGCCAGCAGTTACAGTGCCAGTAATCAGCCCCAGCATTTT. Translation gives CASSYSASNQPQHF.

Worth noting for this clone: Compared with germline, one end of the junction differs, possibly owing to a read error. CDR3 region: CAASGLAGIYNEQFF. The CDR3 DNA sequence: TGTGCCGCCAGCGGACTAGCGGGGATCTACAATGAGCAGTTCTTC. The rearrangement uses TRBV15 and TRBJ2-1; TRBD2 aligns across 12 bases. This CDR3 is built from 15 residues. Germline V gives CDR1 LNHNV, CDR2 YYDKDF (reference sequence).

The chain has TRBV5-1 and TRBJ2-7; TRBD1 agrees at 7 bases. This CDR3 has 12 amino acids. Per germline, CDR1 SGHRS and CDR2 YFSETQ. After removal of 7 bases from V and 2 bases from J, the junction contained 3 bases not matched to a gene. CDR3 sequence (DNA): TGCGCCAGCTCGGGACAGACCTACGAGCAGTACTTC. It translates to CASSGQTYEQYF. Combining the CDR3 with reference TRBV5-1 and TRBJ2-7 gives the whole variable domain KAGVTQTPRYLIKTRGQQVTLSCSPISGHRSVSWYQQTPGQGLQFLFEYFSETQRNKGNFPGRFSGRQFSNSRSEMNVSTLELGDSALYLCASSGQTYEQYFGPGTRLTVT.

The rearrangement joins TRBV2 to TRBJ1-1; 8 bases map to TRBD1. The CDR3 is 13 amino acids. V shed 6 bases, J shed 4 bases, and the junction held 4 bases outside the gene matches. The germline gives CDR1 SNHLY, CDR2 FYNNEI. In DNA, the CDR3 is TGTGCCAGCAGCCTCAGGGGGCCCACTGAAGCTTTCTTT. It specifies CASSLRGPTEAFF.

The chain links TRBV27 to TRBJ2-3; 11 bases map to TRBD2. The V gene's germline CDR1 is MNHEY and CDR2 SMNVEV (reference sequence). This CDR3 has 14 amino acids. J gave up 2 bases and V 7 bases, and 2 bases lay outside the gene matches. The CDR3 reads CASKGLAVTDTQYF. The CDR3 nucleotides are TGTGCCAGCAAGGGACTAGCGGTCACAGATACGCAGTATTTT.

This clone appeared a single time. The chain employs TRBV6-5 and TRBJ2-7; TRBD2 is a possible D gene (6 bases). CDR3 size: 14 residues. Germline CDR1 is MNHEY and CDR2 is SVGAGI. Trimming pared 4 bases from V and 5 bases from J, leaving 15 bases between. The CDR3 loop is CASSSGTRANEQYF. The DNA for the CDR3 is TGTGCCAGCAGTTCCGGGACTCGCGCGAACGAGCAGTACTTC.